This T cell receptor (beta chain) came from a study of early T cells in non-severe SARS-CoV-2 infection. In the study overall: RNA in bulk from unsorted whole blood was sequenced, and chains were unpaired.

In the library, individual cDNA molecules carried attached unique molecular identifiers. TCRdb passed the 5' RACE reads through MiXCR, listing each CDR3 protein once. The sample shows 55,000 to 70,000 distinct CDR3 sequences, around 5.2% of them seen only once. The study's findings and limits: VDJdb matches were skewed toward anti-spike CD8 T cell responses.

This clonotype came up many times. What it binds is unknown. V was trimmed by 8 bases and J by 1 base, leaving 17 bases between them. The germline CDR1 and CDR2 sequences are MNHEY and SMNVEV (reference sequence). This CDR3 has 15 amino acids. The chain carries TRBV27 and TRBJ1-1; a possible D gene is TRBD1 (5 bases). The sequenced sample consisted of whole blood. This TCR was recovered from an adult who was a healthcare worker with PCR-confirmed SARS-CoV-2 infection or an uninfected control (not recorded which). The CDR3 sequence: CASRLGGAANTEAFF. The CDR3 DNA reads TGTGCCAGCCGTCTTGGTGGGGCAGCGAACACTGAAGCTTTCTTT.